Presented here are 14 T cell receptor beta chains from one specimen sequenced in a study of T cell responses to AZD1222 COVID-19 vaccine. The assay was immunoSEQ multiplex PCR, and TCRdb's table has in-frame clones only and misses some. The sample records around 100,000 clones, about 92% being singletons. The starting material was peripheral blood, obtained on day 0 of AZD1222 vaccination. The receptors here all came from an adult in good health.

This chain links TRBV6-6 with TRBJ2-1; D gene uncertain. Trimming took off 0 bases at V and 6 bases at J, with 6 bases between the two ends. The CDR3 consists of 13 residues. Germline V gene sequence: CDR1 MNHNY, CDR2 SVGAGI (reference sequence). Here the CDR3 DNA reads TGTGCCAGCAGTTACTCGAACGGCAATGAGCAGTTCTTC. Translating gives CASSYSNGNEQFF.

The rearrangement links TRBV18 to TRBJ1-5; TRBD1 agrees at 7 bases. The trim removed 3 bases at V and 4 bases at J, leaving 3 bases unmatched. CDR1 KGHSH and CDR2 LQKENI come from the germline V gene. The CDR3 runs 14 residues. CDR3 region: CASSPTGTNQPQHF. In DNA form, the CDR3 reads TGTGCCAGCTCACCGACAGGGACTAATCAGCCCCAGCATTTT.

The rearrangement joins TRBV30 to TRBJ1-2; no reliable D call. Germline V lookup: CDR1 GTSNPN, CDR2 SVGIG (reference sequence). This CDR3 contains 13 residues. Trimming removed 1 base at V and 1 base at J, with 7 bases between. The CDR3, as DNA: TGTGCCTGGAGTGAGACGGATAACTATGGCTACACCTTC. It codes for CAWSETDNYGYTF.

J is TRBJ2-3 and V is TRBV28; TRBD2 matches at 9 bases. Germline V CDR1 and CDR2: MDHEN, SYDVKM. The CDR3 runs 14 residues. Unmatched junction bases numbered 6, after V lost 5 bases and J lost 6 bases. CDR3 amino acids: CASSISGGGDTQYF. CDR3 in DNA: TGTGCCAGCAGTATTAGCGGGGGTGGGGATACGCAGTATTTT.

The chain combines TRBV19 with TRBJ1-4, with D unclear. This CDR3 spans 13 amino acids. Germline loops: CDR1 LNHDA, CDR2 SQIVND (reference sequence). Trimming took 3 bases from V and 8 from J, leaving 10 bases between them. CDR3 DNA sequence: TGTGCCAGTAGTATGCACAAGGAGGAAAAACTGTTTTTT. Protein: CASSMHKEEKLFF.

This clone was seen once. This chain links TRBV3-1 (or the pseudogene TRBV3-2) with TRBJ1-1; TRBD1 might be the D (5 bases). Germline V lookup: CDR1 LGHDT, CDR2 YNNKEL (reference sequence). Trimming took off 1 base at V and 1 base at J, with 13 bases between the two ends. The CDR3 has 16 amino acids. The CDR3, as DNA: TGTGCCAGCAGCCAAGGGGGCCTCTTGGCGAACACTGAAGCTTTCTTT. Protein: CASSQGGLLANTEAFF.

The CDR3 nucleotides read TGTGCCAGCAGGTCTCAGGGGCAGGCGTATGGCTACACCTTC. Its protein is CASRSQGQAYGYTF. The chain recombines TRBV27 with TRBJ1-2; the D gene is possibly TRBD1 (6 bases). The CDR3 consists of 14 residues. Trimming removed 6 bases from V and 5 bases from J, with 16 bases in between. Germline CDR1 is MNHEY and CDR2 is SMNVEV (reference sequence).

This clone has only one observation. The rearrangement links TRBV2 to TRBJ2-1; TRBD1 matches at 8 bases. The CDR3 length is 13 residues. CDR1 and CDR2 (germline): SNHLY, FYNNEI. V was clipped by 7 bases and J by 7 bases; unmatched bases: 6. The CDR3, as DNA: TGTGCCAGCAAGGACAGGGCCACGAATGAGCAGTTCTTC. Translated, it gives CASKDRATNEQFF.

The rearrangement uses TRBV4-1 and TRBJ2-7, with 7 bases aligning to TRBD1. The length of the CDR3 is 15 residues. V lost 1 base, J lost 4 bases, and 7 bases stayed unmatched. Germline-derived CDR1 and CDR2 are MGHRA and YSYEKL. CDR3 in DNA: TGCGCCAGCAGCCAAGCGGAAGGGGGCGAATACGAGCAGTACTTC. Its translation is CASSQAEGGEYEQYF.

The CDR3 nucleotides are TGTGCCAGCAGCTACCGGGGACTAGCGATGACAGATACGCAGTATTTT. Residues: CASSYRGLAMTDTQYF. This rearrangement joins TRBV7-6 to TRBJ2-3, with 10 bases matching TRBD2. The V segment lost 4 bases and the J segment 3 bases; nucleotides outside the gene matches: 7. The germline V gene has CDR1 SGHVS and CDR2 FNYEAQ. CDR3 length: 16 amino acids.

Notes on this clone: Other DNA sequences in this specimen translate into the identical CDR3. The CDR3 sequence: CASSYGGTTEAFF. The CDR3 coding sequence is TGTGCCAGCAGTTACGGGGGAACCACTGAAGCTTTCTTT. The V and J genes are TRBV6-5 and TRBJ1-1; a possible D gene is TRBD1 (5 bases). The CDR3 contains 13 residues. The germline V gene has CDR1 MNHEY and CDR2 SVGAGI. The V gene lost 2 bases and the J gene lost 4 bases, with 8 bases spanning the gap.

The rearrangement joins TRBV4-1 to TRBJ2-3, with 9 bases that match TRBD2. The junction had 5 bases not matched to a gene; V was cut back by 0 bases and J by 1 base. Germline V gene sequence: CDR1 MGHRA, CDR2 YSYEKL. CDR3 length: 17 amino acids. CDR3 loop: CASSQETSGRGTDTQYF. The CDR3 DNA sequence: TGCGCCAGCAGCCAAGAAACTAGCGGGCGTGGCACAGATACGCAGTATTTT.

The V and J genes are TRBV12-3 or TRBV12-4 and TRBJ1-5; no clear D gene. The CDR3 totals 13 residues. Trimming removed 0 bases from V and 6 bases from J, with 6 bases in between. CDR3 region: CASSLAPSQPQHF. In nucleotides, the CDR3 is TGTGCCAGCAGTTTAGCCCCAAGTCAGCCCCAGCATTTT.

The chain joins TRBV7-2 to TRBJ1-6, with 9 bases aligning to TRBD1. The CDR3 loop spans 15 amino acids. After removal of 3 bases from V and 7 bases from J, the junction contained 4 bases not matched to a gene. CDR1 SGHTA and CDR2 FQGNSA come from the germline V gene. The CDR3 spells CASSLDRGGNSPLHF. The DNA for the CDR3 is TGTGCCAGCAGCTTGGACAGGGGCGGAAATTCACCCCTCCACTTT.